These T cell receptor beta chains were read from a single sample in a study of graft-versus-host responses after intestinal transplantation. Generated by immunoSEQ multiplex PCR, the TCRdb table keeps only in-frame clones and is missing some. The top ten hold roughly 12% of the sample, which has 14,000 to 15,000 clones, 59% seen once. Sequences were derived from ileum tissue, sampled 524 days after transplant. The receptors stem from a human patient who received an intestinal transplant, so some T cells may come from the graft donor. Each CDR3 is given with its conserved first and last residue. Fields, in order: V gene, D gene, clone size, J gene, CDR3 protein, CDR3 DNA. The D gene is left open where the match is weak. The size of a clone is reported for some rows only, either as once, few or many, or as a class for expanded clones.

TRBV7-2	NA	NA	TRBJ1-1	CASSPSWGDTEAFF	TGTGCCAGCAGCCCCTCTTGGGGGGACACTGAAGCTTTCTTT
TRBV6-5	NA	NA	TRBJ2-7	CAGSRTATYEQYF	TGTGCCGGCAGTAGAACAGCCACTTACGAGCAGTACTTC
TRBV11-2	NA	NA	TRBJ1-2	CASSLDPINTRGYTF	TGTGCCAGCAGCTTAGATCCAATCAACACGCGGGGCTACACCTTC
TRBV9	NA	NA	TRBJ2-3	CASSVLTTDTQYF	TGTGCCAGCAGCGTCCTGACAACAGATACGCAGTATTTT
TRBV4-1	TRBD1	NA	TRBJ1-1	CASSREPPGQVATEAFF	TGCGCCAGCAGCCGAGAACCCCCGGGACAGGTAGCCACTGAAGCTTTCTTT
TRBV7-9	TRBD1	NA	TRBJ1-2	CASSHPGDRGAVYGYTF	TGTGCCAGCAGCCACCCAGGGGACAGGGGCGCGGTCTATGGCTACACCTTC
TRBV5-1	NA	NA	TRBJ2-1	CASSTDSYNEQFF	TGCGCCAGCAGCACAGACTCCTACAATGAGCAGTTCTTC
TRBV27	NA	NA	TRBJ2-3	CASRPGGEPGSQYF	TGTGCCAGCAGACCAGGCGGGGAACCAGGGTCGCAGTATTTT
TRBV5-1	TRBD2	NA	TRBJ2-5	CASTRDYETQYF	TGCGCCAGCACGAGGGACTACGAGACCCAGTACTTC
TRBV6-1	TRBD1	NA	TRBJ1-6	CASSETTGVRSPLHF	TGTGCCAGCAGTGAAACGACAGGGGTACGTTCACCCCTCCACTTT
TRBV9	TRBD1	few	TRBJ2-3	CASSATGTGGGTQYF	TGTGCCAGCAGCGCAACCGGGACAGGGGGCGGGACGCAGTATTTT
TRBV7-2	TRBD2	few	TRBJ2-3	CASSFLAGASDTQYF	TGTGCCAGCAGCTTTCTAGCGGGGGCCTCAGATACGCAGTATTTT
TRBV27	NA	few	TRBJ2-7	CASKIGGGHSYEQYF	TGTGCCAGCAAAATCGGCGGGGGCCACTCCTACGAGCAGTACTTC
TRBV7-9	TRBD1	NA	TRBJ1-4	CASSFEGGQINEKLFF	TGTGCCAGCAGCTTCGAGGGGGGACAGATAAATGAAAAACTGTTTTTT
TRBV27	TRBD1	NA	TRBJ2-2	CASSRDRANTGELFF	TGTGCCAGCAGCCGGGACAGGGCAAACACCGGGGAGCTGTTTTTT
TRBV2	NA	NA	TRBJ2-3	CASKNLGGATTDTQYF	TGTGCCAGCAAGAATTTGGGGGGGGCCACCACAGATACGCAGTATTTT
TRBV5-1	TRBD1	NA	TRBJ2-2	CASSVQGAPDTGELFF	TGCGCCAGCAGCGTACAGGGGGCCCCCGACACCGGGGAGCTGTTTTTT
TRBV4-1	NA	NA	TRBJ2-7	CASSRILAAAYEQYF	TGCGCCAGCAGCCGAATACTTGCGGCGGCCTACGAGCAGTACTTC
TRBV30	NA	few	TRBJ2-7	CAWSELGPGEQYF	TGTGCCTGGAGTGAGCTGGGCCCGGGGGAGCAGTACTTC
TRBV7-9	NA	NA	TRBJ2-5	CASRDSQETQYF	TGTGCCAGCAGGGACAGCCAAGAGACCCAGTACTTC
TRBV7-2	TRBD2	few	TRBJ2-3	CASSLYSGGSTDTQYF	TGTGCCAGCAGCTTATATAGCGGGGGGAGCACAGATACGCAGTATTTT
TRBV11-2	TRBD1	NA	TRBJ2-7	CASSLGAQDRFYEQYF	TGTGCCAGCAGCTTAGGGGCCCAGGACAGGTTCTACGAGCAGTACTTC
TRBV19	NA	few	TRBJ2-3	CASGLGDTQYF	TGTGCCAGTGGCCTAGGCGATACGCAGTATTTT
TRBV12-5	TRBD1	NA	TRBJ1-6	CASGSSTGRDSPLHF	TGTGCTAGTGGTTCCTCGACAGGGAGAGATTCACCCCTCCACTTT
TRBV6-5	NA	few	TRBJ2-1	CASSYSAGSYNEQFF	TGTGCCAGCAGTTACTCGGCGGGGTCCTACAATGAGCAGTTCTTC
TRBV4-1	NA	NA	TRBJ2-7	CASSQDQQAYEQYF	TGCGCCAGCAGCCAAGATCAACAAGCCTACGAGCAGTACTTC
TRBV7-2	NA	NA	TRBJ2-7	CASSLAHRVSEQYF	TGTGCCAGCAGCTTAGCACACAGGGTCAGCGAGCAGTACTTC
TRBV9	NA	NA	TRBJ1-4	CASSRGGGGEKLFF	TGTGCCAGCAGCCGGGGAGGGGGTGGTGAAAAACTGTTTTTT
TRBV11-2	TRBD1	NA	TRBJ1-6	CASSRDSYNSPLHF	TGTGCCAGCAGCCGGGACAGCTATAATTCACCCCTCCACTTT
TRBV5-1	NA	few	TRBJ2-3	CASSSQADTAYTDTQYF	TGCGCCAGCAGCTCTCAAGCGGATACGGCATACACAGATACGCAGTATTTT
TRBV6-5	NA	NA	TRBJ1-1	CASSYGGFTEAFF	TGTGCCAGCAGTTACGGAGGGTTCACTGAAGCTTTCTTT
TRBV2	NA	NA	TRBJ2-3	CASTYSTDTQYF	TGTGCCAGCACCTACAGCACAGATACGCAGTATTTT
TRBV21-1	NA	NA	TRBJ2-7	CASSKGGFREQYF	TGTGCCAGCAGCAAAGGAGGATTTAGGGAGCAGTACTTC
TRBV9	TRBD2	NA	TRBJ2-3	CASSVLAGVTDTQYF	TGTGCCAGCAGCGTTTTAGCGGGGGTCACAGATACGCAGTATTTT
TRBV5-1	NA	few	TRBJ1-2	CASSLDGGDYGYTF	TGCGCCAGCAGCTTGGACGGGGGAGACTATGGCTACACCTTC
TRBV12-5	NA	NA	TRBJ1-2	CASGASGVANYGYTF	TGTGCTAGTGGTGCTTCAGGGGTAGCTAACTATGGCTACACCTTC
TRBV19	TRBD1	NA	TRBJ1-5	CASSIRQGDNQPQHF	TGTGCCAGTAGTATTCGACAGGGGGATAATCAGCCCCAGCATTTT
TRBV6-1	NA	NA	TRBJ1-3	CASSESVGLRSTIYF	TGTGCCAGCAGTGAATCTGTGGGGCTAAGGAGCACCATATATTTT
TRBV30	TRBD1	NA	TRBJ1-2	CAWDLTGGRYTF	TGTGCCTGGGATTTGACAGGGGGCCGCTACACCTTC
TRBV23-1	TRBD2	NA	TRBJ2-3	CASNRLAGALTDTQYF	TGCGCCAGCAATCGACTAGCGGGGGCCCTCACAGATACGCAGTATTTT
TRBV7-9	TRBD1	NA	TRBJ2-7	CASSLAGQGGEQYF	TGTGCCAGCAGCTTAGCAGGACAGGGCGGCGAGCAGTACTTC
TRBV21-1	NA	NA	TRBJ2-3	CASSKDISVSGGTDTQYF	TGTGCCAGCAGCAAAGATATCTCTGTTAGCGGGGGTACAGATACGCAGTATTTT
TRBV2	NA	NA	TRBJ2-7	CASGTFPYEQYF	TGTGCCAGCGGGACATTCCCCTACGAGCAGTACTTC
TRBV7-2	TRBD1	NA	TRBJ1-2	CASSASQGVGGYTF	TGTGCCAGCAGCGCGTCACAGGGGGTCGGTGGCTACACCTTC
TRBV6-1	NA	NA	TRBJ1-1	CASRGGGREAFF	TGTGCCAGCAGGGGAGGGGGGAGAGAAGCTTTCTTT
TRBV7-2	NA	once	TRBJ2-3	CASSFGGGGKDTQYF	TGTGCCAGCAGCTTCGGCGGAGGGGGCAAGGATACGCAGTATTTT
TRBV4-3	TRBD2	NA	TRBJ2-5	CASSQGLAGGLQETQYF	TGCGCCAGCAGCCAAGGGCTAGCGGGGGGTTTACAAGAGACCCAGTACTTC
TRBV5-4	NA	NA	TRBJ2-1	CASSEGGGPYNEQFF	TGTGCCAGCAGCGAAGGGGGGGGGCCCTACAATGAGCAGTTCTTC